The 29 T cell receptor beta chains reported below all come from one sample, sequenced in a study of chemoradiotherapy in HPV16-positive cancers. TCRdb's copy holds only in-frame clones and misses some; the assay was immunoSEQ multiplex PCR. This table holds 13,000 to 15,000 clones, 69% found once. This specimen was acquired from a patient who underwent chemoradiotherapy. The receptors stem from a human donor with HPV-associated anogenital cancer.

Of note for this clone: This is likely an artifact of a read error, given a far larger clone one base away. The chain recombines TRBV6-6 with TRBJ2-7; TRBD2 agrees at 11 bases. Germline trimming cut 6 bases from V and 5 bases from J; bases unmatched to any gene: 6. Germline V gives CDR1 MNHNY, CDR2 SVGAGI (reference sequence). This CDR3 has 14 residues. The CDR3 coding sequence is TGTGCCAGCAGCCCCTCGACTAGCGGGAACGAGCAGTACTTC. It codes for CASSPSTSGNEQYF.

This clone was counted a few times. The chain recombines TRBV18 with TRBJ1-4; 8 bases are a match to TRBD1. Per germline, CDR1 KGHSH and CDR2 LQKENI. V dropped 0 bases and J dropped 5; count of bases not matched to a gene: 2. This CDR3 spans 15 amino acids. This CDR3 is CASSPPTGENEKLFF. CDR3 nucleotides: TGTGCCAGCTCACCACCGACAGGGGAGAATGAAAAACTGTTTTTT.

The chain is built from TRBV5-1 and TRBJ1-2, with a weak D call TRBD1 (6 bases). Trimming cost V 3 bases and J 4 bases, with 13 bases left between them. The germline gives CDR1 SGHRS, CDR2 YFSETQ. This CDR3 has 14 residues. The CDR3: CASSSQGLGYGYTF. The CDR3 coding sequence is TGCGCCAGCAGCTCACAGGGTCTCGGCTATGGCTACACCTTC.

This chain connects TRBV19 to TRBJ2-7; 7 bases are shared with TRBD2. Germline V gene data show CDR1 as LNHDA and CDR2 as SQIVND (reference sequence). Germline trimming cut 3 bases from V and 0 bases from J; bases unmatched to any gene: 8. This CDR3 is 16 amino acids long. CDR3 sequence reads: CASSISAGVSSYEQYF. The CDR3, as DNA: TGTGCCAGTAGTATCTCGGCGGGGGTGTCCTCCTACGAGCAGTACTTC.

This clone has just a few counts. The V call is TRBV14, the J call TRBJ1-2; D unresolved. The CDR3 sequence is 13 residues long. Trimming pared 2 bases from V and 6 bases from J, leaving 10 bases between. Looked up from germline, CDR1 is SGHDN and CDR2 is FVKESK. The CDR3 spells CASSQIFRHGYTF. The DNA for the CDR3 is TGTGCCAGCAGCCAAATTTTCAGGCATGGCTACACCTTC.

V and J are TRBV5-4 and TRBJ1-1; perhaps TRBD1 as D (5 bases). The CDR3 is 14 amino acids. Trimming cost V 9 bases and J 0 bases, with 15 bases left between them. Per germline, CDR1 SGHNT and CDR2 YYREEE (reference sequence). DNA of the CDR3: TGTGCCATCCGTCCGGGACCGCTGAACACTGAAGCTTTCTTT. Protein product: CAIRPGPLNTEAFF.

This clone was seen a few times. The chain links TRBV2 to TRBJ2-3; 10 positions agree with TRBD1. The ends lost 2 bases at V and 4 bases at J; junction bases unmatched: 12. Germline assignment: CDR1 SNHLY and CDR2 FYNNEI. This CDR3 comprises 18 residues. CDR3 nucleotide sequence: TGTGCCAGCAGTGAAATACCGACCCTGACAGGGGGCTCAGATACGCAGTATTTT. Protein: CASSEIPTLTGGSDTQYF.

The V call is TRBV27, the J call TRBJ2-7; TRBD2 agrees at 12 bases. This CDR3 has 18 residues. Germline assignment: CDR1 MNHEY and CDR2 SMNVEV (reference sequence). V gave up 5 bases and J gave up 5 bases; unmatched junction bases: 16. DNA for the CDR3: TGTGCCAGCAGTGTTACCGGGACTAGCGGGCCACTGTCCCACGAGCAGTACTTC. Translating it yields CASSVTGTSGPLSHEQYF.

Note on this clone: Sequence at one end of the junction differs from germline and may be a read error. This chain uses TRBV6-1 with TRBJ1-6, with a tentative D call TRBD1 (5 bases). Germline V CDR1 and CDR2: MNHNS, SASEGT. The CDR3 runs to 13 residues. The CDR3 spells CASSEGGDSPLHF. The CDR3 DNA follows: TGTGCCAGCAGCGAAGGAGGGGACTCACCCCTCCACTTT.

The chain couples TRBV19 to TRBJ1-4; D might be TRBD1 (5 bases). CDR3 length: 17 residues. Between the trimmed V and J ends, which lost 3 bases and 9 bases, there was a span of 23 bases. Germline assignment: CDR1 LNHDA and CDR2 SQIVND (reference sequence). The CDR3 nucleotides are TGTGCCAGTAGTATGGGGGGTTTGGGCCTTGAAACTAAAAAACTGTTTTTT. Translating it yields CASSMGGLGLETKKLFF. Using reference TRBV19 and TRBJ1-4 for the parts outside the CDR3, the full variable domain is DGGITQSPKYLFRKEGQNVTLSCEQNLNHDAMYWYRQDPGQGLRLIYYSQIVNDFQKGDIAEGYSVSREKKESFPLTVTSAQKNPTAFYLCASSMGGLGLETKKLFFGSGTQLSVL.

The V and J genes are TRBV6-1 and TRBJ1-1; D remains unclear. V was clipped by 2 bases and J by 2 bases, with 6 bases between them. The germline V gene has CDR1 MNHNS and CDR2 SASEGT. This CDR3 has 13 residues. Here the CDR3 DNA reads TGTGCCAGCAGTGAATTCCTCAACACTGAAGCTTTCTTT. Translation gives CASSEFLNTEAFF.

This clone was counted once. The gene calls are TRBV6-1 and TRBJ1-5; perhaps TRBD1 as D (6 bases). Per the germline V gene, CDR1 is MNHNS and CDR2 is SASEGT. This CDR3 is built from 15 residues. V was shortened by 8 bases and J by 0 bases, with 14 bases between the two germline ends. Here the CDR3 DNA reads TGTGCCAGCTCGAAGGCAGGGGCTAGCAATCAGCCCCAGCATTTT. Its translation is CASSKAGASNQPQHF.

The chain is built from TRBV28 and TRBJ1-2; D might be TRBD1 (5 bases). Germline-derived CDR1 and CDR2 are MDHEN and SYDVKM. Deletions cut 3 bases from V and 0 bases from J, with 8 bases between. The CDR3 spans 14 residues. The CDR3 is CASSFQGTNYGYTF. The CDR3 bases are TGTGCCAGCAGTTTCCAGGGTACTAACTATGGCTACACCTTC.

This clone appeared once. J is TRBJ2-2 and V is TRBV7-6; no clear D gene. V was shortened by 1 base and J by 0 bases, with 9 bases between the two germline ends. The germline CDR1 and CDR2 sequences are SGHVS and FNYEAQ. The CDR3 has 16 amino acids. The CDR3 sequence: CASSLERPSNTGELFF. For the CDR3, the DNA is TGTGCCAGCAGCTTAGAACGGCCATCGAACACCGGGGAGCTGTTTTTT. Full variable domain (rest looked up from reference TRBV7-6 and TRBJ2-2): GAGVSQSPRYKVTKRGQDVALRCDPISGHVSLYWYRQALGQGPEFLTYFNYEAQQDKSGLPNDRFSAERPEGSISTLTIQRTEQRDSAMYRCASSLERPSNTGELFFGEGSRLTVL.

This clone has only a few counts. The CDR3: CSLLKGGAIETQYF. CDR3 bases: TGCAGCCTCCTCAAGGGGGGGGCCATAGAGACCCAGTACTTC. The J gene is TRBJ2-5, the V gene TRBV29-1, with a weak D call TRBD2 (7 bases). Germline V gene sequence: CDR1 SQVTM, CDR2 ANQGSEA. The CDR3 contains 14 residues. V lost 8 bases to trimming and J lost 4 bases, with 20 bases between them. Full variable domain (rest looked up from reference TRBV29-1 and TRBJ2-5): SAVISQKPSRDICQRGTSLTIQCQVDSQVTMMFWYRQQPGQSLTLIATANQGSEATYESGFVIDKFPISRPNLTFSTLTVSNMSPEDSSIYLCSLLKGGAIETQYFGPGTRLLVL.

The CDR3 is CASSAGPTGNTEAFF. DNA for the CDR3: TGCGCCAGCAGCGCCGGACCTACAGGGAACACTGAAGCTTTCTTT. This chain links TRBV5-1 with TRBJ1-1; the D gene is possibly TRBD1 (5 bases). CDR1 is SGHRS, CDR2 YFSETQ, per germline. The CDR3 extends over 15 amino acids. Trimming took off 4 bases at V and 1 base at J, with 14 bases between the two ends.

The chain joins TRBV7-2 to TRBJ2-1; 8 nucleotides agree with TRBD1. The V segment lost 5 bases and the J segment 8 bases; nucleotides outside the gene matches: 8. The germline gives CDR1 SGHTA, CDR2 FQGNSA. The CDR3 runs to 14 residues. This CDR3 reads CASSLDRAVHEQFF. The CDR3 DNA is TGTGCCAGCAGCCTGGACAGGGCAGTCCATGAGCAGTTCTTC. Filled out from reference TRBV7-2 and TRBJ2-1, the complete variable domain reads GAGVSQSPSNKVTEKGKDVELRCDPISGHTALYWYRQSLGQGLEFLIYFQGNSAPDKSGLPSDRFSAERTGGSVSTLTIQRTQQEDSAVYLCASSLDRAVHEQFFGPGTRLTVL.

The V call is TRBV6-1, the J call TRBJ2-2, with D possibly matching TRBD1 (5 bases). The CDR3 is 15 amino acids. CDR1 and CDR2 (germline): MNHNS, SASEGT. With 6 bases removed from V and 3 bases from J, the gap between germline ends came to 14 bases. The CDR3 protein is CASSGHSGDTGELFF. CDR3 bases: TGTGCCAGCAGCGGACATTCTGGGGACACCGGGGAGCTGTTTTTT.

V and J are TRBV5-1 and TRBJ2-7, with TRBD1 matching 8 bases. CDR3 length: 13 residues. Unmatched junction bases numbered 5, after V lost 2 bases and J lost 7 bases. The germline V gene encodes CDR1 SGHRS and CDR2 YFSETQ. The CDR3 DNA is TGCGCCAGCAGCTTTGGACAGGGATGGGAGCAGTACTTC. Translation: CASSFGQGWEQYF.

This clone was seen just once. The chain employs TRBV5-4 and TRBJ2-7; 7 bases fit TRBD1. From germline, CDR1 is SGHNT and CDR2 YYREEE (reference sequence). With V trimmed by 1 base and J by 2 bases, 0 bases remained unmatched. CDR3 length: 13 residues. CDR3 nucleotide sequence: TGTGCCAGCAGCTTGAGGGGGCCCTACGAGCAGTACTTC. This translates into CASSLRGPYEQYF.

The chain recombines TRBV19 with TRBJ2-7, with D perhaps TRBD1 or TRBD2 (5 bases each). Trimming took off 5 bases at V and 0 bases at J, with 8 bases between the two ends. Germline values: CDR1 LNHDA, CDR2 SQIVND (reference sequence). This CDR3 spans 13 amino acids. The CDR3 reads CASSAGASYEQYF. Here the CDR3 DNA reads TGTGCCAGTAGTGCCGGGGCCTCCTACGAGCAGTACTTC.

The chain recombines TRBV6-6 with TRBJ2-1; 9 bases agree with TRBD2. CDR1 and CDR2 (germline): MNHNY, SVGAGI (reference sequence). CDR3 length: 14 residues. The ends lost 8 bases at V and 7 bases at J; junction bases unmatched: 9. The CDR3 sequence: CASAGGKVRNEQFF. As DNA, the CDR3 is TGTGCCAGCGCGGGGGGGAAAGTTCGGAATGAGCAGTTCTTC.

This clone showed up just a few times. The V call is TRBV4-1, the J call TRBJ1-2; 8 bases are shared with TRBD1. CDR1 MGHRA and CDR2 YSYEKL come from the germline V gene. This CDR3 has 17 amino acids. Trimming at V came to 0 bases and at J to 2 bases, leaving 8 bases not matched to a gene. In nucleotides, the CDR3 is TGCGCCAGCAGCCAAGATAGCGGACAGGGTTGGAACTATGGCTACACCTTC. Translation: CASSQDSGQGWNYGYTF.

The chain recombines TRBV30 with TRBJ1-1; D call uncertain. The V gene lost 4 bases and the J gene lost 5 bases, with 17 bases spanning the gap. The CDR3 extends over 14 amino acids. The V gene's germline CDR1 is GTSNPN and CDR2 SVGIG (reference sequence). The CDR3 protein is CAWKGARRRTEAFF. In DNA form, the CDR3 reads TGTGCCTGGAAGGGTGCGAGAAGACGGACTGAAGCTTTCTTT.

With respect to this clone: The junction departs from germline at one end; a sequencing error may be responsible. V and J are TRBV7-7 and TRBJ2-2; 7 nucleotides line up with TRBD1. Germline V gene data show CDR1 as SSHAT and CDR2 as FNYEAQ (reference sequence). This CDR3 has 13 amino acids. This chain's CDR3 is CASSLDRLGELFF. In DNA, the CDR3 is TGTGCTAGCAGCCTGGACAGGCTGGGGGAGCTGTTTTTT. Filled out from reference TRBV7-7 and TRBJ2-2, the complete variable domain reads GAGVSQSPRYKVTKRGQDVTLRCDPISSHATLYWYQQALGQGPEFLTYFNYEAQPDKSGLPSDRFSAERPEGSISTLTIQRTEQRDSAMYRCASSLDRLGELFFGEGSRLTVL.

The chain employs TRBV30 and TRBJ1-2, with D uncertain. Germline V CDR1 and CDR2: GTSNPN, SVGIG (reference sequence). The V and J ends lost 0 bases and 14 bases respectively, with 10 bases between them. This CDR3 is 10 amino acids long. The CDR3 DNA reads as TGTGCCTGGAGTGTAACAGTTCTTACCTTC. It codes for CAWSVTVLTF. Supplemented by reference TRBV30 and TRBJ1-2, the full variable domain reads SQTIHQWPATLVQPVGSPLSLECTVEGTSNPNLYWYRQAAGRGLQLLFYSVGIGQISSEVPQNLSASRPQDRQFILSSKKLLLSDSGFYLCAWSVTVLTFGSGTRLTVV.

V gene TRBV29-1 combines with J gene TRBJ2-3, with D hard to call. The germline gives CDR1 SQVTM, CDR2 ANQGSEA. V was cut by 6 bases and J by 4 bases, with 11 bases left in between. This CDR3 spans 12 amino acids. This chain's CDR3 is CSVPDAADTQYF. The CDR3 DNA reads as TGCAGCGTCCCCGACGCGGCAGATACGCAGTATTTT.

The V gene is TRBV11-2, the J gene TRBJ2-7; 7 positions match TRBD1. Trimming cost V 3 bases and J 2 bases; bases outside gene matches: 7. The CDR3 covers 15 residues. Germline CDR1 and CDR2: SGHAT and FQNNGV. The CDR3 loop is CASSFWTGTPYEQYF. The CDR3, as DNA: TGTGCCAGCAGCTTCTGGACAGGAACCCCCTACGAGCAGTACTTC.

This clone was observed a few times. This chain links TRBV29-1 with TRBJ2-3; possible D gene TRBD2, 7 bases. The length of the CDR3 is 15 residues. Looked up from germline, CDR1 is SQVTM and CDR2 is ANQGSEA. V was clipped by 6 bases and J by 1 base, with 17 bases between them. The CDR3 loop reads CSVGGGWLGTDTQYF. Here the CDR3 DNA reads TGCAGCGTGGGAGGGGGATGGTTGGGCACAGATACGCAGTATTTT.